This T cell receptor beta chain derives from a study of blood T cell repertoires in COVID-19. Study-wide context: Sites in the United States, Italy and Spain provided acute and convalescent COVID-19 samples. The cDNA or gDNA used as material had been derived from T cells, B-cell-depleted T cells, or PBMCs.

In the original analysis: How many nucleated cells were present was estimated from reference gene primer amplification. Generated by immunoSEQ multiplex PCR, the TCRdb table keeps only in-frame clones and is missing some. That table gives V, J and clone size, and the DNA gave D and trimming. The table lists 50,000 to 55,000 clones, roughly 82% of them singletons, with 20% to 25% in the top ten. Per the germline V gene, CDR1 is KGHDR and CDR2 is SFDVKD. Trimming took 6 bases from V and 2 from J, leaving 17 bases between them. The length of the CDR3 is 16 residues. The source of this sequence is an elderly woman with acute or convalescent COVID-19. The sequencing input was peripheral blood. This chain uses TRBV24-1 with TRBJ2-3, with D tentatively TRBD2 (7 bases). CDR3 amino acids: CATSCRAGAFTDTQYF. In nucleotides, the CDR3 is TGTGCCACCAGTTGTAGGGCGGGGGCCTTCACAGATACGCAGTATTTT.